Sequencing of this TCR beta chain was carried out in a study of response to subunit inactivated influenza vaccine. Study-level results: Only a handful of new T cells, the authors suggested, are recruited with each seasonal influenza vaccination.

With 3 bases clipped from V and 1 base from J, the junction kept 24 bases outside the gene matches. The CDR3 has 22 residues. Germline lookup yields CDR1 SGHRS and CDR2 YFSETQ. TCRdb recomputed calls from the RT-PCR reads with MiXCR, one row per CDR3 protein. The profile shows 530,000 or so distinct CDR3 sequences, 14% of them singletons. Worth noting for this clonotype: What it binds is unknown.

The V call is TRBV5-1, the J call TRBJ2-7, with 11 bases matching TRBD2. The clonotype comes from a man aged 45-65 years who received an inactivated influenza vaccine. The sequenced sample was PBMCs from blood, obtained about 11 days after vaccination. The CDR3 loop reads CASSSTETDYLAGGVISYEQYF. The CDR3 region has the DNA TGCGCCAGCAGCTCAACAGAGACCGACTACCTAGCGGGGGGCGTGATTTCCTACGAGCAGTACTTC.